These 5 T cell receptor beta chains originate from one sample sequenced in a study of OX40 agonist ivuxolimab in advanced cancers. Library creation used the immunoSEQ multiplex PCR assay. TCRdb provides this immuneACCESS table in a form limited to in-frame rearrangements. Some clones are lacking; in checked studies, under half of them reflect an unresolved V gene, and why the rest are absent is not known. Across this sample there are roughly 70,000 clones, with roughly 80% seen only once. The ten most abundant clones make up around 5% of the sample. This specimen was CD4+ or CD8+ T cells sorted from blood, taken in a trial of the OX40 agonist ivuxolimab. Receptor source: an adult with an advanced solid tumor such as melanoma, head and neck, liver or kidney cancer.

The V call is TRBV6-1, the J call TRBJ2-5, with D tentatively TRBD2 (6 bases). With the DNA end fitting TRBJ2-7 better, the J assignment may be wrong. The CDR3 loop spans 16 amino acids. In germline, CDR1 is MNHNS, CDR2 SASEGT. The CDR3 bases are TGTGCCAGCAGTGAAGCCACGGGAGACGGATCCTACGAGCAGTACTTC. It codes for CASSEATGDGSYEQYF.

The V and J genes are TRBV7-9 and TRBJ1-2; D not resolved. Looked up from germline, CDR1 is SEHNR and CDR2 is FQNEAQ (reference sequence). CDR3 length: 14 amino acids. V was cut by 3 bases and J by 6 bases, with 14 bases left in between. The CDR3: CASSFFVADNGYTF. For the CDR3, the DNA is TGTGCCAGCAGCTTTTTTGTGGCAGATAATGGCTACACCTTC.

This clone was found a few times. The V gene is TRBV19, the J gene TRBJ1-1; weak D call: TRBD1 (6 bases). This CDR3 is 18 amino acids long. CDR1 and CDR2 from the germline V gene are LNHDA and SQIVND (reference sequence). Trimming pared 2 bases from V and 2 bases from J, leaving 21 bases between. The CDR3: CASSIRGQTSALNTEAFF. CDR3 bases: TGTGCCAGTAGTATACGTGGACAGACCTCGGCCCTAAACACTGAAGCTTTCTTT.

DNA for the CDR3: TGTGCCAGCAGTTATCTTCAGGGAGGGGATACGCAGTATTTT. Protein: CASSYLQGGDTQYF. V gene TRBV6-5 combines with J gene TRBJ2-3, with 7 bases identical to TRBD2. The CDR3 spans 14 residues. V was pared by 3 bases and J by 6 bases, with 6 bases of the junction left unmatched. The germline V gene has CDR1 MNHEY and CDR2 SVGAGI.

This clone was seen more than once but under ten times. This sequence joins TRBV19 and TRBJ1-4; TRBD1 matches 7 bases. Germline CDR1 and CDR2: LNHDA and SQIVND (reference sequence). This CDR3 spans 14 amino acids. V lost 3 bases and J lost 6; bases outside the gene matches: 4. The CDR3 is CASSMGDRDEKLFF. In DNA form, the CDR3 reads TGTGCCAGTAGTATGGGGGACAGAGATGAAAAACTGTTTTTT. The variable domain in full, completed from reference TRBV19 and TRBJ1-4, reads DGGITQSPKYLFRKEGQNVTLSCEQNLNHDAMYWYRQDPGQGLRLIYYSQIVNDFQKGDIAEGYSVSREKKESFPLTVTSAQKNPTAFYLCASSMGDRDEKLFFGSGTQLSVL.